The present T cell receptor (beta chain) was sequenced within a study of T cells after yellow fever vaccination. Whole-study context: Each of the EM, EMRA, CM and Tscm memory subsets was sorted based on CD3, CD45RA, CCR7 and CD95.

Study-wide points: At day 0, almost all vaccine-responding clonotypes escaped detection in the sorted memory subsets. Most primary-vaccination clones reappeared after the booster (about 97% CD4, roughly 90% CD8).

Germline loops: CDR1 SGHRS, CDR2 YFSETQ. The junction had 7 bases not matched to a gene; V was cut back by 1 base and J by 7 bases. The CDR3 totals 15 residues. TCRdb re-analysed the 5' RACE reads in MiXCR, keeping a single row per CDR3 protein. This repertoire shows 20,000 to 25,000 distinct CDR3 sequences, 5.2% found once; its top ten account for 15% to 25%. In this sample, this clonotype turned up many times. This chain joins TRBV5-1 and TRBJ2-2; 7 nucleotides line up with TRBD2. The receptor comes from a young man who received the YFV17D yellow fever vaccine. Source: PBMCs, either bulk or a sorted T-cell subset (CD4+, CD8+, memory, or dextramer-sorted; not recorded which), taken approximately 47 days after the first yellow fever vaccination. Written as DNA, the CDR3 is TGCGCCAGCAGCTTGTTTCGGGGGGTCGGCGGGGAGCTGTTTTTT. It yields the protein CASSLFRGVGGELFF.